This TCR beta chain is drawn from a study of CD8 T cells in ankylosing spondylitis. Findings of the study overall: Certain motif variants had earlier appeared in reactive arthritis synovial fluid and blood.

A remark on this clonotype: The antigen remains undetermined.

Quantitative 5'-RACE with molecular barcodes produced the TCR beta libraries. TCRdb itself ran the 5' RACE reads through MiXCR, one entry per CDR3 protein. The table includes 300,000 to 400,000 distinct CDR3 sequences, more than 9% detected once. Per germline, CDR1 LGHDT and CDR2 YNNKEL (reference sequence). The J segment lost 7 bases and the V segment lost 1 base, leaving 8 bases of the junction unmatched. The CDR3 has 15 amino acids. V usage is TRBV3-1 and J usage is TRBJ2-3; TRBD2 aligns across 7 bases. Sequencing used blood, either unsorted or a sorted T cell fraction (not recorded which). The origin of this receptor is a female donor with ankylosing spondylitis or in good health (not recorded which). CDR3 DNA sequence: TGTGCCAGCAGCCAAGCACTAGCGAGTTGGAATACGCAGTATTTT. This translates into CASSQALASWNTQYF.